The 6 T cell receptor beta chains given below trace back to one sample, sequenced in a study of cytomegalovirus exposure and HLA in healthy donors. Vbeta (60) and Jbeta (13) primers were used in the PCR. Only in-frame clones appear in the TCRdb table, and some are missing; sequencing was by immunoSEQ multiplex PCR. In the table there are roughly 200,000 clones, approximately 88% of which are singletons. What was sequenced was PBMCs. All receptors come from a boy aged 2 to 10 in good health and CMV-seronegative.

The V call is TRBV7-8, the J call TRBJ2-1, with 11 bases aligning to TRBD2. V gave up 2 bases and J gave up 5 bases; unmatched junction bases: 5. Germline V CDR1 and CDR2: SGHVS, FQNEAQ. The CDR3 spans 16 residues. DNA for the CDR3: TGTGCCAGCAGCTTAACGGGACTAGCGGACAACAATGAGCAGTTCTTC. Protein sequence: CASSLTGLADNNEQFF.

The V and J genes are TRBV21-1 and TRBJ1-3; TRBD1, the table's D call, was not compared with the DNA. TRBV21-1 is listed as a pseudogene. This CDR3 spans 16 amino acids. CDR3 coding DNA: TGTGCCAGCAGCACCCACGACAGGGGCTCTGGAAACACCATATATTTT. Protein product: CASSTHDRGSGNTIYF.

The chain's CDR3 is CASSSISGTYNEQFF. In DNA, the CDR3 is TGTGCCAGCAGTTCAATATCCGGGACCTACAATGAGCAGTTCTTC. This sequence joins TRBV6-5 and TRBJ2-1, with a tentative D call TRBD2 (5 bases). The germline V gene encodes CDR1 MNHEY and CDR2 SVGAGI. This CDR3 is 15 amino acids long. V lost 4 bases, J lost 2 bases, and 12 bases lay in between.

The chain links TRBV4-1 to TRBJ1-2, with TRBD1 matching 8 bases. The CDR3 loop spans 15 amino acids. CDR1 is MGHRA, CDR2 YSYEKL, per germline. V lost 0 bases, J lost 3 bases, and 3 bases stayed unmatched. CDR3: CASSQEGQVYYGYTF. As DNA, the CDR3 is TGCGCCAGCAGCCAAGAGGGACAGGTGTACTATGGCTACACCTTC.

The chain combines TRBV6-1 with TRBJ1-2, with D perhaps TRBD1 (5 bases). The CDR3 has 13 amino acids. Trimming took off 7 bases at V and 4 bases at J, with 13 bases between the two ends. CDR1 and CDR2 (germline): MNHNS, SASEGT. The chain's CDR3 is CASTLQGTYGYTF. CDR3 DNA: TGTGCCAGCACCCTTCAGGGAACCTATGGCTACACCTTC.

This clone came up a few times. The chain links TRBV5-1 to TRBJ2-7; 10 nucleotides align to TRBD1. The ends lost 2 bases at V and 2 bases at J; junction bases unmatched: 7. The CDR3 runs to 16 residues. Germline V gene data show CDR1 as SGHRS and CDR2 as YFSETQ. This chain's CDR3 is CASSLVDRGYAYEQYF. CDR3 DNA sequence: TGCGCCAGCAGCTTAGTGGACAGGGGGTATGCCTACGAGCAGTACTTC. The full variable domain, its missing parts supplied by reference TRBV5-1 and TRBJ2-7, is KAGVTQTPRYLIKTRGQQVTLSCSPISGHRSVSWYQQTPGQGLQFLFEYFSETQRNKGNFPGRFSGRQFSNSRSEMNVSTLELGDSALYLCASSLVDRGYAYEQYFGPGTRLTVT.